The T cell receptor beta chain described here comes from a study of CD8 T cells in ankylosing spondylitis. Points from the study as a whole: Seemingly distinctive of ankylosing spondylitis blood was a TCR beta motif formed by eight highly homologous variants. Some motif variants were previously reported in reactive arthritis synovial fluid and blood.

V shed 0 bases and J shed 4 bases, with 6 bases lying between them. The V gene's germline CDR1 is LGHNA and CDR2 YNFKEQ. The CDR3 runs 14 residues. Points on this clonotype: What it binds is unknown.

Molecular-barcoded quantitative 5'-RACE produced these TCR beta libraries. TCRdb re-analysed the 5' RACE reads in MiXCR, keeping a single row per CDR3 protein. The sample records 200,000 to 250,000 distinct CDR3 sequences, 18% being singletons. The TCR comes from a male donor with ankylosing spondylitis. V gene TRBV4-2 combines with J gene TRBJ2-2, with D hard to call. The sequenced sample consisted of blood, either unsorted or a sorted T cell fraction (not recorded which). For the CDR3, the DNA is TGTGCCAGCAGCCAAGATCCGGTCACCGGGGAGCTGTTTTTT. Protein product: CASSQDPVTGELFF.